This entry features one T cell receptor beta chain sequence. Clones were read by immunoSEQ multiplex PCR, and TCRdb kept only the in-frame ones, dropping some. The repertoire has about 120,000 clones, 88% of them found once; the top ten carry more than 0.9%. V gave up 9 bases and J gave up 2 bases; unmatched junction bases: 4. The CDR3 consists of 14 residues. CDR1 LNHDA and CDR2 SQIVND come from the germline V gene (reference sequence). The data derive from a study of blood T cell repertoires in COVID-19. Background on the study: Sources were T cells, B-cell-depleted T cells, or PBMCs; the material itself was cDNA or gDNA.

The V and J genes are TRBV19 and TRBJ2-1; 10 bases fit TRBD2. Input material: peripheral blood. The TCR comes from a woman older than 75 with acute or convalescent COVID-19. CDR3 in DNA: TGTGCCAGCTCTGGACTAGCGGCCTACAATGAGCAGTTCTTC. It yields the protein CASSGLAAYNEQFF. Using reference TRBV19 and TRBJ2-1 for the parts outside the CDR3, the full variable domain is DGGITQSPKYLFRKEGQNVTLSCEQNLNHDAMYWYRQDPGQGLRLIYYSQIVNDFQKGDIAEGYSVSREKKESFPLTVTSAQKNPTAFYLCASSGLAAYNEQFFGPGTRLTVL.